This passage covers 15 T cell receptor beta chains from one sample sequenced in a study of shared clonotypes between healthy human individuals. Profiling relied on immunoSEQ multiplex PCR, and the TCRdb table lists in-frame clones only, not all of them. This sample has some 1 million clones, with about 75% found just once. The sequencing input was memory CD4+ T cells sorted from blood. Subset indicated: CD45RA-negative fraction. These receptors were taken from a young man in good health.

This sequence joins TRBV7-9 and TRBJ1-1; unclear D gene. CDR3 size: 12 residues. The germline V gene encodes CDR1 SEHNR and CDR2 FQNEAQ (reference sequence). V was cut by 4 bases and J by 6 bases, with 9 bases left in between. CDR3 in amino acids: CASSYGIAEAFF. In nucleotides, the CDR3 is TGTGCCAGCAGCTACGGTATCGCTGAAGCTTTCTTT.

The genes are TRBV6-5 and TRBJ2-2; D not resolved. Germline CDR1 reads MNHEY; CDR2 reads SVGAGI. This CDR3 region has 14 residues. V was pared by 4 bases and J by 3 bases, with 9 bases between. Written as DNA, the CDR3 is TGTGCCAGCAGTTTCTATCGGGACACCGGGGAGCTGTTTTTT. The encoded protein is CASSFYRDTGELFF.

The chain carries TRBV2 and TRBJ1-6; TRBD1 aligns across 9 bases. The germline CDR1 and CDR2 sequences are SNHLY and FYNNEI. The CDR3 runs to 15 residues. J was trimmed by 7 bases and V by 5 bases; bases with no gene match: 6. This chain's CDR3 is CASSRTGVTNSPLHF. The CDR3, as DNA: TGTGCCAGCAGTAGGACAGGGGTAACCAATTCACCCCTCCACTTT. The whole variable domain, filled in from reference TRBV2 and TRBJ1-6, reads EPEVTQTPSHQVTQMGQEVILRCVPISNHLYFYWYRQILGQKVEFLVSFYNNEISEKSEIFDDQFSVERPDGSNFTLKIRSTKLEDSAMYFCASSRTGVTNSPLHFGNGTRLTVT.

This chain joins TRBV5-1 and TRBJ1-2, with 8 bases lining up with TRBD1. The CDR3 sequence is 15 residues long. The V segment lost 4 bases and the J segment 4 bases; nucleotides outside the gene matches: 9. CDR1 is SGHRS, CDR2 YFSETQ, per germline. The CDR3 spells CASSPGQGMGYGYTF. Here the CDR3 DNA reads TGCGCCAGCAGCCCCGGACAGGGTATGGGCTATGGCTACACCTTC.

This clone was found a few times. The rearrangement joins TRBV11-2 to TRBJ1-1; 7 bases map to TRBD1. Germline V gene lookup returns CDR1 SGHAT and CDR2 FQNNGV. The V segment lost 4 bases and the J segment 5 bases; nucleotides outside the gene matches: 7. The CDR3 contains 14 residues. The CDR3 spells CASSSQGVGTEAFF. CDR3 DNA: TGTGCCAGCAGCTCGCAGGGGGTTGGTACTGAAGCTTTCTTT.

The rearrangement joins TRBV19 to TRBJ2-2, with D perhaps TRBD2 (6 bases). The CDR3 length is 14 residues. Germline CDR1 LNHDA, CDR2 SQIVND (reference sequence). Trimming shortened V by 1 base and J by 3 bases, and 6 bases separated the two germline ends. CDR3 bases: TGTGCCAGTAGTATAGCGGGGGACACCGGGGAGCTGTTTTTT. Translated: CASSIAGDTGELFF. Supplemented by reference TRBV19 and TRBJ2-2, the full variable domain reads DGGITQSPKYLFRKEGQNVTLSCEQNLNHDAMYWYRQDPGQGLRLIYYSQIVNDFQKGDIAEGYSVSREKKESFPLTVTSAQKNPTAFYLCASSIAGDTGELFFGEGSRLTVL.

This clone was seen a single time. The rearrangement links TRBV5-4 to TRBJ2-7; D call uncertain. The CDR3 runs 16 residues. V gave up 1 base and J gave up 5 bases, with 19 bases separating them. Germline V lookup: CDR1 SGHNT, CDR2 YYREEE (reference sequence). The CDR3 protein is CASSLKRVADFHEQYF. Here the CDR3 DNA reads TGTGCCAGCAGCTTGAAAAGGGTTGCTGATTTCCACGAGCAGTACTTC.

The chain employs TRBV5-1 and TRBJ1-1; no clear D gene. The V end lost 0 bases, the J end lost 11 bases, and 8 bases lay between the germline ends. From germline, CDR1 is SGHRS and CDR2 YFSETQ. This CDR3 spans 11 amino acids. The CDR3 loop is CASSLGIGAFF. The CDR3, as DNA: TGCGCCAGCAGCTTGGGAATCGGTGCTTTCTTT.

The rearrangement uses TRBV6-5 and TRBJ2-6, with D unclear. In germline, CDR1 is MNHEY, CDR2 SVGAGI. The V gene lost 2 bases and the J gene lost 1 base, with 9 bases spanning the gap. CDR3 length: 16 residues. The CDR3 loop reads CASSYPIPSGANVLTF. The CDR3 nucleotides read TGTGCCAGCAGTTACCCCATACCGTCTGGGGCCAACGTCCTGACTTTC.

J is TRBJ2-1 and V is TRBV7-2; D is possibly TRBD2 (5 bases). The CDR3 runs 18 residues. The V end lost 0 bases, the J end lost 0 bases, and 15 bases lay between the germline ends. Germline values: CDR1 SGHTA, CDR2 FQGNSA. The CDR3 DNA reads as TGTGCCAGCAGCTTAGCGCGAAGCGGTTTGAGCTCCTACAATGAGCAGTTCTTC. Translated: CASSLARSGLSSYNEQFF.

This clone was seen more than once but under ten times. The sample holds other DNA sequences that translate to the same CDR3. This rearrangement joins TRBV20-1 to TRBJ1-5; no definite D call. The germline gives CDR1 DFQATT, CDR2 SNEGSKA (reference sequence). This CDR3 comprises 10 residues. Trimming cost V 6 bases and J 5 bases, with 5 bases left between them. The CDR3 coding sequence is TGCAGTGCCGGGGATCAGCCCCAGCATTTT. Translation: CSAGDQPQHF.

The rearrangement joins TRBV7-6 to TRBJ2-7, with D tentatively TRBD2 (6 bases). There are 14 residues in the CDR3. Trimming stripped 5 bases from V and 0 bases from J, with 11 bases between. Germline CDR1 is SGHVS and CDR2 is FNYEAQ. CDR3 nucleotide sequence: TGTGCCAGCAGCCCGGGTAGCGGCTCCTACGAGCAGTACTTC. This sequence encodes CASSPGSGSYEQYF.

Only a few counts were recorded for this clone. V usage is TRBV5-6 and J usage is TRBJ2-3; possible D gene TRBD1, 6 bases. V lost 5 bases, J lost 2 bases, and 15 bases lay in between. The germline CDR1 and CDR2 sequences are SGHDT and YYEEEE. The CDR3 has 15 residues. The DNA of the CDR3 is TGTGCCAGCAGAGGGATTGACAGGAACACAGATACGCAGTATTTT. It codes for CASRGIDRNTDTQYF.

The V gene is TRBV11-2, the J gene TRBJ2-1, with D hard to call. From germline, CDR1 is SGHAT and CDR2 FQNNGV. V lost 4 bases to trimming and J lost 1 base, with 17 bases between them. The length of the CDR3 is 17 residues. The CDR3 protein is CASSSPLRRSSYNEQFF. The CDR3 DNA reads TGTGCCAGCAGCTCACCCCTTCGGCGCTCATCCTACAATGAGCAGTTCTTC.

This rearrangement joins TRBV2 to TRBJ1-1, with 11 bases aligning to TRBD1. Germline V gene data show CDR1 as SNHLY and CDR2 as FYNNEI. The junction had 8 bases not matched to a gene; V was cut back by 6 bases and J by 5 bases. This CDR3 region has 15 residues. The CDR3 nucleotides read TGTGCCAGCAGGCCCGGGACAGGGGGAAAAACTGAAGCTTTCTTT. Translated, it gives CASRPGTGGKTEAFF.